This is a list of T cell receptor beta chains from one sample in a study of T-cell reconstitution after alpha-beta-depleted transplantation in children. From the PCR reads, TCRdb called clonotypes with MiXCR, one entry per CDR3 protein. This sample has hundreds of thousands of distinct CDR3 sequences, with 13% found just once. The specimen comprised PBMCs, sampled from the stem cell graft. These receptors originate from a human donor who donated a stem cell graft to a child with Fanconi anemia. Both conserved end residues are part of each CDR3. Each record gives: J gene, V gene, D gene, clone size, CDR3 DNA, CDR3 protein. The D gene is left open where the match is weak. Some rows mark clone size as missing; the rest say once, few, many or name a class of expanded clone.

TRBJ1-1	TRBV6-1	.	.	TGTGCCAGCAGGGAGATATTGAACACTGAAGCTTTCTTT	CASREILNTEAFF
TRBJ1-2	TRBV5-4	.	.	TGTGCCAGCAGCTTGATGGGGGTCAGAGGCTATGGCTACACCTTC	CASSLMGVRGYGYTF
TRBJ1-2	TRBV6-2/TRBV6-3	.	many	TGTGCCAGCAGACCTGCAGGGATTGGCTATGGCTACACCTTC	CASRPAGIGYGYTF
TRBJ1-1	TRBV6-5	.	.	TGTGCCAGCTGGGCGGGCACTGAAGCTTTCTTT	CASWAGTEAFF
TRBJ2-5	TRBV4-3	TRBD2	many	TGCGCCAGCAGCCAAGGACTAGCGGGGGCAAAGACCCAGTACTTC	CASSQGLAGAKTQYF
TRBJ2-1	TRBV5-1	.	.	TGCGCCAGCAGCTTGCTAGGGGGGAACTCCTACAATGAGCAGTTCTTC	CASSLLGGNSYNEQFF
TRBJ1-2	TRBV15	.	few	TGTGCCACCAGCAGAGATTTCGAGGGCTTGAAGGACTACACCTTC	CATSRDFEGLKDYTF
TRBJ2-3	TRBV24-1	.	few	TGTGCCACCAGTGATCCCGGGAGAGGACTCACAGATACGCAGTATTTT	CATSDPGRGLTDTQYF
TRBJ2-3	TRBV15	TRBD2	.	TGTGCCACCAGCTGGTGGCCTAGCGGGGGCCTAAGCACAGATACGCAGTATTTT	CATSWWPSGGLSTDTQYF
TRBJ2-1	TRBV6-2/TRBV6-3	.	few	TGTGCCAGCAGTTACATACGGACCATCTACAATGAGCAGTTCTTC	CASSYIRTIYNEQFF
TRBJ1-1	TRBV5-1	.	.	TGCGCCAGCAGCTTGGCCGGGGGGCGCTTGACTGAAGCTTTCTTT	CASSLAGGRLTEAFF
TRBJ1-2	TRBV4-3	.	few	TGCGCCAGCAGCCAAGAAGGCACTGCTGACTATGGCTACACCTTC	CASSQEGTADYGYTF
TRBJ2-7	TRBV3-1	TRBD1	.	TGTGCCAGCAGCCCCGACAGGGCCTACTCCTACGAGCAGTACTTC	CASSPDRAYSYEQYF
TRBJ2-2	TRBV4-3	.	many	TGCGCCAGCAGCAGGGGGGGAATCAACACCGGGGAGCTGTTTTTT	CASSRGGINTGELFF
TRBJ1-2	TRBV10-3	.	few	TGTGCCATCAGTGAGTCCCTCGGGGTCGCTAACTATGGCTACACCTTC	CAISESLGVANYGYTF
TRBJ2-3	TRBV5-1	TRBD1	few	TGCGCCAGCACCCCGGGACAGGGATCAATAGATACGCAGTATTTT	CASTPGQGSIDTQYF
TRBJ1-4	TRBV15	.	.	TGTGCCACCAGCAGAGCTCCCGACAGGCAGGGTCTCGGAAAACTGTTTTTT	CATSRAPDRQGLGKLFF
TRBJ2-4	TRBV4-2	TRBD1	.	TGTGCCAGCAGCCAAGATGGGACAGGGGGAGCACCTATTCAGTACTTC	CASSQDGTGGAPIQYF
TRBJ2-1	TRBV3-1	.	.	TGTGCCAGCAGTCCTAGAAATGGGGCCTACAATGAGCAGTTCTTC	CASSPRNGAYNEQFF
TRBJ2-2	TRBV5-1	.	many	TGTGCCAGCAGCCGGGACACCGGGGAGCTGTTTTTT	CASSRDTGELFF
TRBJ2-1	TRBV5-6	.	many	TGTGCCAGCACCTTTCCGGGGGACAATGAGCAGTTCTTC	CASTFPGDNEQFF
TRBJ2-1	TRBV7-2	TRBD2	.	TGTGCCAGCAGCTTAGCCACAGGCCTAGCGGAGGTCTTC	CASSLATGLAEVF
TRBJ2-5	TRBV12-3/TRBV12-4	.	many	TGTGCCAGCAGTTCAGTTATAGAGACCCAGTACTTC	CASSSVIETQYF
TRBJ2-3	TRBV12-3/TRBV12-4	TRBD2	many	TGTGCCAGCAGTTCCTTAAGCGGGGGTAGCACAGATACGCAGTATTTT	CASSSLSGGSTDTQYF
TRBJ2-7	TRBV29-1	.	few	TGCAGCGCCAGAAGGGGTCACGAGCAGTACTTC	CSARRGHEQYF
TRBJ2-3	TRBV12-3/TRBV12-4	TRBD1	few	TGTGCCAGCTGTTTATTTCGTGCCGTCGGGACAGGGGGATCAGATACGCAGTATTTT	CASCLFRAVGTGGSDTQYF
TRBJ1-1	TRBV29-1	.	.	TGCAGCGTTGAAAGGGAGACTGAAGCTTTCTTT	CSVERETEAFF
TRBJ2-4	TRBV12-3/TRBV12-4	.	.	TGTGCCAGCAGTTTACAGGGGGGGGTCAAAAACATTCAGTACTTC	CASSLQGGVKNIQYF
TRBJ2-1	TRBV4-3	TRBD1	many	TGCGCCAGCAGCCTGTTTGACAGGGGAAATGAGCAGTTCTTC	CASSLFDRGNEQFF
TRBJ2-1	TRBV10-3	.	.	TGTGCCATCAGTGGGGAAAGGGGTTCCGTATCGCGCAATGAGCAGTTCTTC	CAISGERGSVSRNEQFF
TRBJ1-1	TRBV5-1	.	.	TGCGCCAGCAGCCTAACTACCAGGAACACTGAAGCTTTCTTT	CASSLTTRNTEAFF
TRBJ2-5	TRBV9	.	.	.	CASSIYLCSSGRQETQYF
TRBJ2-5	TRBV15	.	.	TGTGCCACCAGCAGAGATCCCAGGGCTTGGGAGACCCAGTACTTC	CATSRDPRAWETQYF
TRBJ2-7	TRBV30	TRBD1	.	TGTGCCTGGGAGCAAGAGGGGGCCGAGCAGTACTTC	CAWEQEGAEQYF
TRBJ2-1	TRBV5-4	TRBD1	.	TGTGCCAGCAGGCAACTCAAAGGGGGCGCTTACAATGAGCAGTTCTTC	CASRQLKGGAYNEQFF
TRBJ2-1	TRBV6-2/TRBV6-3	.	many	TGTGCCAGCAGACAAAGTTACAATGAGCAGTTCTTC	CASRQSYNEQFF
TRBJ1-1	TRBV18	TRBD1	.	TGTGCCAGCTCACCCACAGGGGCCACTGAAGCTTTCTTT	CASSPTGATEAFF
TRBJ2-1	TRBV12-3/TRBV12-4	.	many	TGTGCCAGCAGTTTAGGGCAGATCTTCTCCTACAATGAGCAGTTCTTC	CASSLGQIFSYNEQFF
TRBJ1-1	TRBV9	.	.	TGTGCCAGCAGCGTAGGTGGGGAGAACACTGAAGCTTTCTTT	CASSVGGENTEAFF
TRBJ1-2	TRBV11-2	.	many	TGTGCCAGCAGCTTATGGCAGGGCTACAAGCACACCTTC	CASSLWQGYKHTF
TRBJ1-1	TRBV6-1	TRBD1	few	TGTGCCAGCAGCTTCGGACAGGGTATTCTGGCTGAAGCTTTCTTT	CASSFGQGILAEAFF
TRBJ2-7	TRBV12-3/TRBV12-4	.	.	TGTGCCAGCAGTTTTGTCCCGGCAGGACCCTACGAGCAGTACTTC	CASSFVPAGPYEQYF
TRBJ2-7	TRBV5-4	.	.	TGTGCCAGCAGCCCCGGACATACCGGCTACGAGCAGTACTTC	CASSPGHTGYEQYF
TRBJ1-2	TRBV12-3/TRBV12-4	.	few	TGTGCCAGCAGTGGGGACCTCTCTGGCTACACCTTC	CASSGDLSGYTF
TRBJ2-7	TRBV7-3	.	.	TGTGCCAGCAGCCCGCTCAGCCGAAGTCCCGAGCAGTACTTC	CASSPLSRSPEQYF
TRBJ1-2	TRBV5-5	TRBD1	once	TGTGCCAGCAGCTGGGGGACAGGGCCCTCACTCTATGGCTACACCTTC	CASSWGTGPSLYGYTF
TRBJ2-3	TRBV12-3/TRBV12-4	.	many	TGTGCCAGCAGCTTCGACAGGCTTAGCACAGATACGCAGTATTTT	CASSFDRLSTDTQYF
TRBJ2-3	TRBV7-9	.	few	TGTGCCAGCAGCTCCCCAGGGGGGCGAACAGATACGCAGTATTTT	CASSSPGGRTDTQYF